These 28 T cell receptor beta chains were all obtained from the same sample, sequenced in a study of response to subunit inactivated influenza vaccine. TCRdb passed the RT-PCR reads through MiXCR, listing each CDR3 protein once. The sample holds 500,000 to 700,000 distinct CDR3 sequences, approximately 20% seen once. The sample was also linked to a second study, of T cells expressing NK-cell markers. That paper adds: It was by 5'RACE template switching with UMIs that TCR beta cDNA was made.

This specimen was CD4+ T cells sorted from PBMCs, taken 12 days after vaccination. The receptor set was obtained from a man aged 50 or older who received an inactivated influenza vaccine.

The DNA for the CDR3 is TGCAGTGCTAGATATCCAGGGGGCGGGAATCGCGAGCAGTACTTC. Encoded protein: CSARYPGGGNREQYF. This chain connects TRBV20-1 to TRBJ2-7; 8 bases agree with TRBD1. The ends lost 2 bases at V and 6 bases at J; junction bases unmatched: 12. The CDR3 loop spans 15 amino acids. Germline lookup yields CDR1 DFQATT and CDR2 SNEGSKA (reference sequence).

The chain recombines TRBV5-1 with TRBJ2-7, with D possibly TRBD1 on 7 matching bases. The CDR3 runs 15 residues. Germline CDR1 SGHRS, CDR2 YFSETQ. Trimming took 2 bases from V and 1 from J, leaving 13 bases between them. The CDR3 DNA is TGCGCCAGCAGCTTTGGAGGGACAGCTTCCTACGAGCAGTACTTC. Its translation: CASSFGGTASYEQYF.

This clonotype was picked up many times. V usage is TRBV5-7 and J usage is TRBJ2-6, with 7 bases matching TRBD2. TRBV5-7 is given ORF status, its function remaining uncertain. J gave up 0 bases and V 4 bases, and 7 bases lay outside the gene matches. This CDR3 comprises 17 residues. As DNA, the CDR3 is TGTGCCAGCAGCAAGGGACTACTGTACTCTGGGGCCAACGTCCTGACTTTC. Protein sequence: CASSKGLLYSGANVLTF.

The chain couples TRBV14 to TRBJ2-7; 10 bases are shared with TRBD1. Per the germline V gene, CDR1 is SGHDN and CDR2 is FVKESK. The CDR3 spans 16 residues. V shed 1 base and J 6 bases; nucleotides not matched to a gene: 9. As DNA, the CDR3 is TGTGCCAGCAGCCAAGGTCATTTTGGGACAGGGGCCGAGCAGTACTTC. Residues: CASSQGHFGTGAEQYF.

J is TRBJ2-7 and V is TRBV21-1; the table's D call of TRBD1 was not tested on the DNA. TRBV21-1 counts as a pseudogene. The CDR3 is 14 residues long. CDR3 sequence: CASIHGGERVEQYF. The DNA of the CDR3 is TGTGCCAGCATCCACGGGGGGGAGAGGGTCGAGCAGTACTTC.

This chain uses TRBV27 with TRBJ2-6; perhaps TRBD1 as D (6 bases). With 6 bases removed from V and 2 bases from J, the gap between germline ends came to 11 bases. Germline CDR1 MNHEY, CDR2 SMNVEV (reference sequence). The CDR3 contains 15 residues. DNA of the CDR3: TGTGCCAGCAGATCGGACAGAGCTGGGGCCAACGTCCTGACTTTC. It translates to CASRSDRAGANVLTF.

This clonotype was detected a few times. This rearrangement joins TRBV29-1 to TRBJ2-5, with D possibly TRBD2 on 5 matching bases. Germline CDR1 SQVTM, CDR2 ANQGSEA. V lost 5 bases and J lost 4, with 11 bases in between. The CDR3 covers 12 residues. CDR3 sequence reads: CSVISGVETQYF. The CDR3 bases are TGCAGCGTTATTTCCGGGGTAGAGACCCAGTACTTC.

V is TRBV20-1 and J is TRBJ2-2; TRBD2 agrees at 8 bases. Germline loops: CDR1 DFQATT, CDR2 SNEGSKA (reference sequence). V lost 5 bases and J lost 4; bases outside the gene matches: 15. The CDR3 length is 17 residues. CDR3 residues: CSAGTGGARGATGELFF. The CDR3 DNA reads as TGCAGTGCTGGTACCGGGGGGGCTCGGGGTGCCACCGGGGAGCTGTTTTTT.

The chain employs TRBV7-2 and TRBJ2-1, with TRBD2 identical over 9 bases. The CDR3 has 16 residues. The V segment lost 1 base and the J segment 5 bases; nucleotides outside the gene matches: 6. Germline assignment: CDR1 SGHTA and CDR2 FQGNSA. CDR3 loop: CASSLVGTSRDNEQFF. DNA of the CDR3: TGTGCCAGCAGCTTAGTAGGGACTAGCCGCGACAATGAGCAGTTCTTC.

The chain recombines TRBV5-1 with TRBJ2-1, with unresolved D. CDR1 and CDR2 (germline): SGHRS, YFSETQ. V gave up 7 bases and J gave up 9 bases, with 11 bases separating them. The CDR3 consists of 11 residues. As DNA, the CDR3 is TGCGCCAGCGCCGGAGATGTTGAGCAGTTCTTC. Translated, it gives CASAGDVEQFF.

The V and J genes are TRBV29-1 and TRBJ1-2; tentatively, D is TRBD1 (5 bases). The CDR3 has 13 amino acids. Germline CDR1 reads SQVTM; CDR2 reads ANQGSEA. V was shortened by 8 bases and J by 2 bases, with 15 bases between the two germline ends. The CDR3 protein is CSIRERGNYGYTF. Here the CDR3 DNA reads TGCAGCATTAGGGAGAGGGGAAACTATGGCTACACCTTC.

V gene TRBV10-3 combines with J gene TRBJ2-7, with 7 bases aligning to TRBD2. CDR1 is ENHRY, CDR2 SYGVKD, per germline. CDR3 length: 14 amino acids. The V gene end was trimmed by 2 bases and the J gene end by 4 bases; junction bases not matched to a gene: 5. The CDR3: CAISEREEGYEQYF. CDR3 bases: TGTGCCATCAGTGAGCGGGAGGAGGGGTACGAGCAGTACTTC.

The CDR3 DNA reads TGTGCCAGCAGAAGGACAGGGAATGAGCAGTTCTTC. It yields the protein CASRRTGNEQFF. The J gene is TRBJ2-1, the V gene TRBV12-3 or TRBV12-4, with TRBD1 matching 8 bases. The CDR3 extends over 12 amino acids. The junction had 2 bases not matched to a gene; V was cut back by 6 bases and J by 7 bases.

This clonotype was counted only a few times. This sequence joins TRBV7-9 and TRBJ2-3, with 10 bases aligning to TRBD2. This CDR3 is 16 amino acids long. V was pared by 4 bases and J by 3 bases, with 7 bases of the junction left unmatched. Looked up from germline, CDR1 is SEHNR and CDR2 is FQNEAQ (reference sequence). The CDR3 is CASSYSPGLATDTQYF. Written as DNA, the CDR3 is TGTGCCAGCAGCTACTCCCCGGGACTAGCGACAGATACGCAGTATTTT.

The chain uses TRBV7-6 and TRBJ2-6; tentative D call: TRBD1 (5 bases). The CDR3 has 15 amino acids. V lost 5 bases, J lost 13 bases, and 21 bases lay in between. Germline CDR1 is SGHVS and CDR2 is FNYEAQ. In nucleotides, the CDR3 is TGTGCCAGCAGCCAGCAACAGGACCGATCTTTGGTCCTGACTTTC. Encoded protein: CASSQQQDRSLVLTF. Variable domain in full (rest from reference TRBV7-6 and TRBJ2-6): GAGVSQSPRYKVTKRGQDVALRCDPISGHVSLYWYRQALGQGPEFLTYFNYEAQQDKSGLPNDRFSAERPEGSISTLTIQRTEQRDSAMYRCASSQQQDRSLVLTFGAGSRLTVL.

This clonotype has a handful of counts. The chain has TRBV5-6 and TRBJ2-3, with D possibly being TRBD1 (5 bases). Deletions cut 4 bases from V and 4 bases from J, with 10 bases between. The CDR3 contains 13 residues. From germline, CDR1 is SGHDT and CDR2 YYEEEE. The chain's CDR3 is CASSARGADTQYF. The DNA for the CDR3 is TGTGCCAGCAGCGCTAGGGGTGCAGATACGCAGTATTTT.

The DNA of the CDR3 is TGTGCCAGCAGCATTACCCGGGTTCCGAATTCACCCCTCCACTTT. The encoded protein is CASSITRVPNSPLHF. The chain uses TRBV7-2 and TRBJ1-6; D is ambiguous. This CDR3 is 15 amino acids long. Germline-derived CDR1 and CDR2 are SGHTA and FQGNSA. V gave up 5 bases and J gave up 7 bases, with 15 bases separating them. Filled out from reference TRBV7-2 and TRBJ1-6, the complete variable domain reads GAGVSQSPSNKVTEKGKDVELRCDPISGHTALYWYRQSLGQGLEFLIYFQGNSAPDKSGLPSDRFSAERTGGSVSTLTIQRTQQEDSAVYLCASSITRVPNSPLHFGNGTRLTVT.

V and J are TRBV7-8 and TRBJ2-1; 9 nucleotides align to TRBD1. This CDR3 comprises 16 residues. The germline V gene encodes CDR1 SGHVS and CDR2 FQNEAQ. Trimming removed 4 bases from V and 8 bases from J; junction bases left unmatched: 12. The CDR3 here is CASSSIGTGFLHEQFF. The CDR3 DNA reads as TGTGCCAGCAGCTCCATCGGGACAGGGTTTCTCCATGAGCAGTTCTTC. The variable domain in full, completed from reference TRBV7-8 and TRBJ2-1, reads GAGVSQSPRYKVAKRGQDVALRCDPISGHVSLFWYQQALGQGPEFLTYFQNEAQLDKSGLPSDRFFAERPEGSVSTLKIQRTQQEDSAVYLCASSSIGTGFLHEQFFGPGTRLTVL.

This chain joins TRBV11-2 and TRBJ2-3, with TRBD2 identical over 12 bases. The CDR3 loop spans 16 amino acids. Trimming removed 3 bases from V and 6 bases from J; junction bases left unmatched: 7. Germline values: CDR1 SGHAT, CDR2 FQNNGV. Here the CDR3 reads CASSFSPTSGRDTQYF. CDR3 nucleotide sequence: TGTGCCAGCAGCTTCAGCCCCACTAGCGGGAGGGATACGCAGTATTTT. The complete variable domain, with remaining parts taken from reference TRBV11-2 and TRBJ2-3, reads EAGVAQSPRYKIIEKRQSVAFWCNPISGHATLYWYQQILGQGPKLLIQFQNNGVVDDSQLPKDRFSAERLKGVDSTLKIQPAKLEDSAVYLCASSFSPTSGRDTQYFGPGTRLTVL.

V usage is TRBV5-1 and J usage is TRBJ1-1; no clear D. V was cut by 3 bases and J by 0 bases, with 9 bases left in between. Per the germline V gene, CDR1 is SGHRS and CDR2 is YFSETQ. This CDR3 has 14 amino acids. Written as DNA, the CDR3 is TGCGCCAGCAGCTCCACAGCGATGAACACTGAAGCTTTCTTT. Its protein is CASSSTAMNTEAFF.

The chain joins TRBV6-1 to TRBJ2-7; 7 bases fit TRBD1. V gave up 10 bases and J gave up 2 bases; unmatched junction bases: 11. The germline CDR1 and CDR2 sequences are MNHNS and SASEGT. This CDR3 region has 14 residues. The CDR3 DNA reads TGTGCCACGAAGGGGGCAGGGATCCCCTACGAGCAGTACTTC. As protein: CATKGAGIPYEQYF.

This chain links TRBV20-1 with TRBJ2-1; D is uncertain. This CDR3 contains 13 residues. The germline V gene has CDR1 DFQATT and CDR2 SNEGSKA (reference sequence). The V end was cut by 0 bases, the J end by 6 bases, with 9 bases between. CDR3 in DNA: TGCAGTGCTAGAGATCCTGGCGTCAATGAGCAGTTCTTC. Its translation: CSARDPGVNEQFF.

CDR3 nucleotide sequence: TGTGCCATCAGTGTGCACAGGGGGGCACAAGAGACCCAGTACTTC. Protein product: CAISVHRGAQETQYF. The chain couples TRBV10-3 to TRBJ2-5; TRBD1 agrees at 8 bases. The CDR3 extends over 15 amino acids. V shed 4 bases and J 2 bases; nucleotides not matched to a gene: 6. The germline V gene encodes CDR1 ENHRY and CDR2 SYGVKD.

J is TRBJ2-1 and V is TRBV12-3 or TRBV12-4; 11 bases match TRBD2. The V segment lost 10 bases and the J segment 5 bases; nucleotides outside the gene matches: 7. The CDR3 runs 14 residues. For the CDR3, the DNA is TGTGCCACGGCACAGACTAGCGGGAACAATGAGCAGTTCTTC. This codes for CATAQTSGNNEQFF.

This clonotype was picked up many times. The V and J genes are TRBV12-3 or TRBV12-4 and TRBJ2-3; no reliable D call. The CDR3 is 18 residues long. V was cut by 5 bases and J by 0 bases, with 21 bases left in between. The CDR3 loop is CASSPSVVGKISTDTQYF. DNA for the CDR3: TGTGCCAGCAGTCCCAGTGTCGTGGGGAAAATCAGCACAGATACGCAGTATTTT.

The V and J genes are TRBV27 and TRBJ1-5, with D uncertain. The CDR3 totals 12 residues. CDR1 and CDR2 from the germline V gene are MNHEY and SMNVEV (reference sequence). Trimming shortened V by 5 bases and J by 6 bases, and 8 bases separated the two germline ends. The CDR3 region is CASSLPGQPQHF. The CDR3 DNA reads TGTGCCAGCAGTCTACCCGGTCAGCCCCAGCATTTT.

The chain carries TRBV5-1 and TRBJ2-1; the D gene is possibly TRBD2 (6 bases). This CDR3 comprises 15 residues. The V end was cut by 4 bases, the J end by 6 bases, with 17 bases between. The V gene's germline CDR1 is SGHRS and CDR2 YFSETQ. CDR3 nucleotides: TGCGCCAGCAGCCCCGGGACGTGGGGAGGCAATGAGCAGTTCTTC. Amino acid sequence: CASSPGTWGGNEQFF.

The CDR3 DNA reads TGTGCCAGCAGTCCAGGGACTAGCGGGGGGGTCTCCTACAATGAGCAGTTCTTC. This encodes CASSPGTSGGVSYNEQFF. The rearrangement joins TRBV28 to TRBJ2-1, with TRBD2 matching over 16 bases. Germline-derived CDR1 and CDR2 are MDHEN and SYDVKM. The CDR3 loop spans 18 amino acids. J lost 0 bases, V lost 5 bases, and 4 bases had no gene match.